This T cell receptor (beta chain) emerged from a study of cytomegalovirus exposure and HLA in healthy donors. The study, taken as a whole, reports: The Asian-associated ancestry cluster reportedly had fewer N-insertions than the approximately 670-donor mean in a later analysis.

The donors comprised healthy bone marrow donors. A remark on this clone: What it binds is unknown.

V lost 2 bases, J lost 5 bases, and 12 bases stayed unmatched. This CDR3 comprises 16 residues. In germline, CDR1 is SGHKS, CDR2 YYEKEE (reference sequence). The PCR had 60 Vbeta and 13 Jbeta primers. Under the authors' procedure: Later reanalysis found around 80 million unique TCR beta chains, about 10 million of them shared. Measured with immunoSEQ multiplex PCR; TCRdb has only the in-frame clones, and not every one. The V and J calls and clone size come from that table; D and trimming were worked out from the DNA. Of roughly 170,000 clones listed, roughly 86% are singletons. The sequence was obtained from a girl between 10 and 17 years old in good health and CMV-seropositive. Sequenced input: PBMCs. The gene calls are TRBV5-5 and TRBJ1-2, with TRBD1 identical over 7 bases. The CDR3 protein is CASSFTLGQLSYGYTF. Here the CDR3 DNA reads TGTGCCAGCAGCTTTACTTTGGGACAGCTTTCTTATGGCTACACCTTC.